This is a list of T cell receptor beta chains from one sample in a study of T cell responses to AZD1222 COVID-19 vaccine. Clones were read by immunoSEQ multiplex PCR, and TCRdb kept only the in-frame ones, dropping some. The table includes approximately 110,000 clones, approximately 86% detected once. Sequences were derived from peripheral blood, sampled on day 0 of AZD1222 vaccination. Source of these receptors: an adult in good health. The CDR3 runs from the conserved cysteine through the conserved F or W. A D gene is named only where the DNA matches it firmly. Size tells how often a clone was seen (once, few, many) or the class of an expanded clone, and some rows leave it out.

clone_size	v_call	j_call	d_call	cdr3_nt	cdr3_aa
once	TRBV7-8	TRBJ1-5	-	TGTGCCAGCAGCCGAGACCCACTTGGGCAGCCCCAGCATTTT	CASSRDPLGQPQHF
-	TRBV6-1	TRBJ1-4	-	TGTGCCAGCAGTGACCCTCCGGGACTGATAAATGAAAAACTGTTTTTT	CASSDPPGLINEKLFF
-	TRBV28	TRBJ1-2	-	TGTGCCAGCGGACGGCGGATGTATGGCTACACCTTC	CASGRRMYGYTF
-	TRBV9	TRBJ2-1	-	TGTGCCAGCAGCGCCCGGGACGCAAGGACTAATGAGCAGTTCTTC	CASSARDARTNEQFF
once	TRBV4-3	TRBJ2-7	-	TGCGCCAGCAGCCAAGAGGCTCTGAGTTGGAACGAGCAGTACTTC	CASSQEALSWNEQYF
-	TRBV7-8	TRBJ2-1	-	TGTGCCAGCAGGTATTACAATGAGCAGTTCTTC	CASRYYNEQFF
few	TRBV19	TRBJ2-7	-	TGTGCCAGTAGTATAGGTGCCGGCTCCCCTATCCACGAGCAGTACTTC	CASSIGAGSPIHEQYF
-	TRBV3-1/TRBV3-2	TRBJ2-7	-	TGTGCCAGCAGCCAAGATCAACCGTCTAGCTCCCACGAGCAGTACTTC	CASSQDQPSSSHEQYF
-	TRBV6-5	TRBJ1-6	-	TGTGCCAGCAGAGGGGACGGCGCATTGGGTCTGAAGCTCCACTTT	CASRGDGALGLKLHF
-	TRBV12-5	TRBJ2-3	-	TGTGCTAGTGCCCATACTAACAGGGGCACAGATACGCAGTATTTT	CASAHTNRGTDTQYF
-	TRBV4-1	TRBJ2-2	TRBD2	TGCGCCAGCAGCCACCGAAAAGCGGGAGGTAATACCGGGGAGCTGTTTTTT	CASSHRKAGGNTGELFF
-	TRBV15	TRBJ1-4	-	TGTGCCACCAGCAGAGAACAGCTAAATGAAAAACTGTTTTTT	CATSREQLNEKLFF
few	TRBV11-2	TRBJ1-6	-	TGTGCCAGCAGCAACCTACCGGGTTCACCCCTCCACTTT	CASSNLPGSPLHF
-	TRBV10-2	TRBJ2-7	-	TGCGCCAGCATGGGCACTTCCGAGCAGTACTTC	CASMGTSEQYF
-	TRBV28	TRBJ1-1	-	TGTGCCAGCAGGTCCGGGGCCGGAGTTGTCGCTTTCTTT	CASRSGAGVVAFF
-	TRBV4-2	TRBJ2-2	TRBD2	TGTGCCAGCAGCCAATCTCACGGACTAGCGGGAGAGGCGAACACCGGGGAGCTGTTTTTT	CASSQSHGLAGEANTGELFF
-	TRBV5-4	TRBJ1-4	-	TGTGCCAGCAGCTTGATGGGGGGTCGGCGAGAAAAACTGTTTTTT	CASSLMGGRREKLFF
few	TRBV28	TRBJ2-7	TRBD1	TGTGCCAGCAGTTTAGGGGACAGGGCCTACGAGCAGTACTTC	CASSLGDRAYEQYF
-	TRBV3-1/TRBV3-2	TRBJ2-1	-	TGTGCCAGCAGCCAAGGAGGTGGGGAGCAGTTCTTC	CASSQGGGEQFF
-	TRBV19	TRBJ1-5	-	TGTGCCAGTAGCCCCCCAGCTTATAGCAATCAGCCCCAGCATTTT	CASSPPAYSNQPQHF
-	TRBV27	TRBJ1-2	-	TGTGCCAGCAGTTTAGTTGGACGGACGCTAGAGTATGGCTACACCTTC	CASSLVGRTLEYGYTF
-	TRBV28	TRBJ1-1	-	TGTAGTTGTCTTGGAGGGGACCCCACTGAAGCTTTCTTT	CSCLGGDPTEAFF
-	TRBV7-9	TRBJ2-2	-	TGTGCCAGCAGCTTAGTGGGGGCTTACACCGGGGAGCTGTTTTTT	CASSLVGAYTGELFF
-	TRBV27	TRBJ2-7	-	TGTGCCAGCAGTCCCCAAGGGGTGGGGGAGAGAAGGTACGAGCAGTACTTC	CASSPQGVGERRYEQYF